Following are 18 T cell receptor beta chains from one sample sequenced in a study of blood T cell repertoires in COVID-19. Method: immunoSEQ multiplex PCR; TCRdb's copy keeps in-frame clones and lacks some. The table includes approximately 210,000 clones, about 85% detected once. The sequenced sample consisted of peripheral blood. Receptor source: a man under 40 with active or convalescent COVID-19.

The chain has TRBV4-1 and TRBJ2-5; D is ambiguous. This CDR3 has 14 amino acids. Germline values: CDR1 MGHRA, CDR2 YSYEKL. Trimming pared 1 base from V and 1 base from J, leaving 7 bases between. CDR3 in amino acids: CASSQASFQETQYF. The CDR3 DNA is TGCGCCAGCAGCCAAGCTTCCTTCCAAGAGACCCAGTACTTC.

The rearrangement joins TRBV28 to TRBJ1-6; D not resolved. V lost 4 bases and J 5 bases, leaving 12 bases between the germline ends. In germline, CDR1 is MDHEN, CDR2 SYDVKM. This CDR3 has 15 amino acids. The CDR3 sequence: CASSSPGGNNSPLHF. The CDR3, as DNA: TGTGCCAGCAGTTCGCCGGGAGGGAATAATTCACCCCTCCACTTT.

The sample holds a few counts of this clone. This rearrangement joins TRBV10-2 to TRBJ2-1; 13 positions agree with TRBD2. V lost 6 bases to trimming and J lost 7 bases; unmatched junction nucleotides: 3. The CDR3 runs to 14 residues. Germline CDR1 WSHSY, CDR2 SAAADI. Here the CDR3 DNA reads TGCGCCAGCAGCGGACTAGCGGGGGCTAATGAGCAGTTCTTC. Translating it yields CASSGLAGANEQFF.

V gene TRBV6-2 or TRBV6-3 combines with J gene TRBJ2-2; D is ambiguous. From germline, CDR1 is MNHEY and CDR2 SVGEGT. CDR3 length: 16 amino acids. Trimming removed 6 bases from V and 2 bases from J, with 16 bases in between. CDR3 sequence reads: CASSPTVAVNTGELFF. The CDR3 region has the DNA TGTGCCAGCAGCCCTACCGTGGCGGTAAACACCGGGGAGCTGTTTTTT.

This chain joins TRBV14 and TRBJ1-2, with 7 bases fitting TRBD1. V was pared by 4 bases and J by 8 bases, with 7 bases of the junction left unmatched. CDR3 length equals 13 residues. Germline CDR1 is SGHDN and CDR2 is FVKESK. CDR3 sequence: CASSPGTVQGYTF. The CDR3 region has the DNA TGTGCCAGCAGCCCAGGGACAGTTCAAGGCTACACCTTC.

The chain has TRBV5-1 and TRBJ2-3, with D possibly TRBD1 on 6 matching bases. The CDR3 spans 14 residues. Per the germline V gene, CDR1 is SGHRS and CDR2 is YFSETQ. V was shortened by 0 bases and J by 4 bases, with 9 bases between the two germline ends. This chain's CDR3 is CASSLGAGADTQYF. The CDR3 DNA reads TGCGCCAGCAGCTTGGGGGCAGGGGCAGATACGCAGTATTTT.

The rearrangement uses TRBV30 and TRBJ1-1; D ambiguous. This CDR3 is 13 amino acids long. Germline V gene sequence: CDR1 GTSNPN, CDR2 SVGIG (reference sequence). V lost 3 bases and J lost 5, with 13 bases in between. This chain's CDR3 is CAWREDGPTEAFF. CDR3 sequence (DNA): TGTGCCTGGAGGGAGGACGGGCCGACTGAAGCTTTCTTT.

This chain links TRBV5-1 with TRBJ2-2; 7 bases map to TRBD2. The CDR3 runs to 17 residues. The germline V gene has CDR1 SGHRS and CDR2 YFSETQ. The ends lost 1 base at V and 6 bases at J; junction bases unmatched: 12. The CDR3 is CASSLYGGVLLPGELFF. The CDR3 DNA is TGCGCCAGCAGCTTGTATGGGGGGGTGCTCCTCCCCGGGGAGCTGTTTTTT.

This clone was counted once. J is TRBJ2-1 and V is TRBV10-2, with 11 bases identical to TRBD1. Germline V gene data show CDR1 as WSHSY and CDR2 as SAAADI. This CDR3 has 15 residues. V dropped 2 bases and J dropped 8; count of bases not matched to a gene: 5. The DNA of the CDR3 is TGCGCCAGCAGTGAGGGACAGGGGGCGATCGATGAGCAGTTCTTC. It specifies CASSEGQGAIDEQFF.

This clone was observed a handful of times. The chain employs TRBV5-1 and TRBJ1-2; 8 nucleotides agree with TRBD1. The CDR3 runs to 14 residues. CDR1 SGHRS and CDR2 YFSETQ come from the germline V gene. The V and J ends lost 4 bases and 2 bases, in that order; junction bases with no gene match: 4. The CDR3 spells CASSPGQGNYGYTF. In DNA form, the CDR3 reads TGCGCCAGCAGCCCTGGACAGGGAAACTATGGCTACACCTTC.

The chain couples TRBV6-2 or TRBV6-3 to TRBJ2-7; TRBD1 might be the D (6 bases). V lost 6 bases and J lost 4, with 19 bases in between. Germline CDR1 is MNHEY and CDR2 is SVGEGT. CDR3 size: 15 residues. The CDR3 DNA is TGTGCCAGCAGCCCACCCGGGACACCAGGATACGAGCAGTACTTC. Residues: CASSPPGTPGYEQYF.

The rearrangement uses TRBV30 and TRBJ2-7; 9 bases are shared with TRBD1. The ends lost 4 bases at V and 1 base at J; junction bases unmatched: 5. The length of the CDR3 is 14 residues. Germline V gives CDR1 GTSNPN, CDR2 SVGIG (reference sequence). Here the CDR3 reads CAWTGQGWSYEQYF. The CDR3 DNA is TGTGCCTGGACAGGACAGGGGTGGTCCTACGAGCAGTACTTC.

CDR3 sequence (DNA): TGCGCCAGCAGCCCGGGACTAGCGGGCCGCACCGGGGAGCTGTTTTTT. The encoded protein is CASSPGLAGRTGELFF. The rearrangement links TRBV4-3 to TRBJ2-2, with 12 nucleotides matching TRBD2. The V and J ends lost 4 bases and 4 bases, in that order; junction bases with no gene match: 4. This CDR3 has 16 residues. CDR1 LGHNA and CDR2 YSLEER come from the germline V gene.

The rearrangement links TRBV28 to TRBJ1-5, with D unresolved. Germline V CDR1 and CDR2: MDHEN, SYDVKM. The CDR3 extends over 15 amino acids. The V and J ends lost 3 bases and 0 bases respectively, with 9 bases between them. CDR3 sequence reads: CASSLEANSNQPQHF. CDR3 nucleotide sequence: TGTGCCAGCAGTTTGGAGGCCAATAGCAATCAGCCCCAGCATTTT.

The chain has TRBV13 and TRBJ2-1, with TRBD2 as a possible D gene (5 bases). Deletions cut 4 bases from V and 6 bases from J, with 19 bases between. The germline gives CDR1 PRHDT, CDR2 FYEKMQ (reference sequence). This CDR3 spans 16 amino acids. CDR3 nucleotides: TGTGCCAGCAGCTCCATTACTAGGGCCCTGGGCAATGAGCAGTTCTTC. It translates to CASSSITRALGNEQFF.

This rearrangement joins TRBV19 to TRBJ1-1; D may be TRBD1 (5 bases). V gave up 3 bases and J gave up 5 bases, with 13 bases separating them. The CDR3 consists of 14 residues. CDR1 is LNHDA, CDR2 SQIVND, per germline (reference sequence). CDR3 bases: TGTGCCAGTAGTATTCTGGCGGGGGGTACTGAAGCTTTCTTT. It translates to CASSILAGGTEAFF.

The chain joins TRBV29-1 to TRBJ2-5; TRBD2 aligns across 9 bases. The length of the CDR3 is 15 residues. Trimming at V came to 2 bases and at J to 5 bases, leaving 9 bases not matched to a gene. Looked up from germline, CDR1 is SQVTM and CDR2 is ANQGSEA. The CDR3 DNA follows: TGCAGCGTTGAAACGGCGGGAGGGGTTAGGGAGACCCAGTACTTC. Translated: CSVETAGGVRETQYF.

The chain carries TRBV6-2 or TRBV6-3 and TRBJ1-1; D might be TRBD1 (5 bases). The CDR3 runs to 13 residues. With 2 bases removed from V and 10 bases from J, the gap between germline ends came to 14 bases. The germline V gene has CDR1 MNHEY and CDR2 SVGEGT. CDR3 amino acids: CASSYGHGGRAFF. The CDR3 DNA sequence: TGTGCCAGCAGTTACGGACACGGGGGTCGAGCTTTCTTT.